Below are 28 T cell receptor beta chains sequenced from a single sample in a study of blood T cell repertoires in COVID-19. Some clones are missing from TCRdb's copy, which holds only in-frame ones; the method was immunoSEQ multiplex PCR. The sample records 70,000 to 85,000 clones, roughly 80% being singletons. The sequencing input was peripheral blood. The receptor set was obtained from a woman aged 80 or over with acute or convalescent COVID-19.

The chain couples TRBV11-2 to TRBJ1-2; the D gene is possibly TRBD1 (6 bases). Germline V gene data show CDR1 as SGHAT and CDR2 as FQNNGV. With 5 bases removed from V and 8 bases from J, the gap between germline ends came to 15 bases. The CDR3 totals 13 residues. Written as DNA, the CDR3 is TGTGCCAGCAGCCCCCTTTGGGGGGGCGGCTACACCTTC. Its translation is CASSPLWGGGYTF.

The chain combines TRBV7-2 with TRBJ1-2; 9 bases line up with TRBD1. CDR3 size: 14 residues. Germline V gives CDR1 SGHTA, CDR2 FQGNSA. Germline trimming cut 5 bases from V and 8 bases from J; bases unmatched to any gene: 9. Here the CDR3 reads CASSGTGGGRGYTF. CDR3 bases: TGTGCCAGCAGCGGTACAGGGGGCGGTCGAGGCTACACCTTC.

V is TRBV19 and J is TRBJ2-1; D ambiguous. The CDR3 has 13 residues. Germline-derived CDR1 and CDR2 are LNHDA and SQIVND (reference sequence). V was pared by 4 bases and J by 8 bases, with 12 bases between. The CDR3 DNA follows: TGTGCCAGTAGTAGAGGTCATTTCTATGAGCAGTTCTTC. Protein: CASSRGHFYEQFF.

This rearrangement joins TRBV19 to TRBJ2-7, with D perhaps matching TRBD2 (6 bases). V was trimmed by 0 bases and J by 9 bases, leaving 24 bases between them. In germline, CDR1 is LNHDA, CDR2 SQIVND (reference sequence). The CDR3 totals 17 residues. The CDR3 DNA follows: TGTGCCAGTAGTATAGACAGCCCCGGGGGTTCCTTAATTCGGCAGTACTTC. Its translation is CASSIDSPGGSLIRQYF.

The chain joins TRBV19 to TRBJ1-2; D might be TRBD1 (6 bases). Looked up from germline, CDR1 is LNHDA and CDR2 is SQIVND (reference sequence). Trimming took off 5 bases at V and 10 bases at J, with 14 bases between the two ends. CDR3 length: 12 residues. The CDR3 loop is CASSPGTPLYTF. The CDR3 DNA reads TGTGCCAGTAGTCCGGGGACACCTCTCTACACCTTC.

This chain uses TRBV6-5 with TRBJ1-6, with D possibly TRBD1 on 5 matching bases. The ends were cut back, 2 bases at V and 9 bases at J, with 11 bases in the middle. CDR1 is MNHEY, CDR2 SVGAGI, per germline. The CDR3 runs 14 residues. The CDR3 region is CASSYVGESSPLHF. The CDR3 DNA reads TGTGCCAGCAGTTACGTAGGGGAAAGTTCACCCCTCCACTTT.

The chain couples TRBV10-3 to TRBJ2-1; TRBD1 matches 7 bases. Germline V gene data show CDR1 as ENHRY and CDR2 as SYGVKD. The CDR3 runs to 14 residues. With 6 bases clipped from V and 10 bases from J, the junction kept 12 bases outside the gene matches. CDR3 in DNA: TGTGCCATCAGACCTGACAGGGCGAGTCCCGAGCAGTTCTTC. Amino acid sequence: CAIRPDRASPEQFF.

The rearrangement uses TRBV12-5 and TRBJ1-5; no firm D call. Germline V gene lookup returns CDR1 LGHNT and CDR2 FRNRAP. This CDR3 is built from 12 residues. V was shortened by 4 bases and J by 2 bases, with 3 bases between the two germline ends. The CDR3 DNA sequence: TGTGCTAGTGGTTCCGGCAATCAGCCCCAGCATTTT. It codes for CASGSGNQPQHF.

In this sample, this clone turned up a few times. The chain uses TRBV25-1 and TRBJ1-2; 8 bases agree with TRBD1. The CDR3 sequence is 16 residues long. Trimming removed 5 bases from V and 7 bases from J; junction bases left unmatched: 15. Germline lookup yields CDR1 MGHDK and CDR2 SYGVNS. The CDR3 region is CASSFRTGSAISGYTF. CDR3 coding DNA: TGTGCCAGCAGTTTCCGGACAGGGAGCGCCATAAGTGGCTACACCTTC.

CDR3 sequence (DNA): TGCGCCAGCAGCCACTTGGACAGGGGGGTCACTGAAGCTTTCTTT. This encodes CASSHLDRGVTEAFF. The rearrangement joins TRBV4-1 to TRBJ1-1, with TRBD1 matching 10 bases. The V and J ends lost 3 bases and 4 bases, in that order; junction bases with no gene match: 5. Germline V gene lookup returns CDR1 MGHRA and CDR2 YSYEKL. CDR3 length equals 15 residues.

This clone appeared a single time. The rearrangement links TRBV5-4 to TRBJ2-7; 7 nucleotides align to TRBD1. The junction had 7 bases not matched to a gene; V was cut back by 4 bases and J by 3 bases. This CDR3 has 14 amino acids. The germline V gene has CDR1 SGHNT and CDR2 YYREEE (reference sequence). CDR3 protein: CASSVGGGHYEQYF. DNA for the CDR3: TGTGCCAGCAGCGTAGGGGGCGGCCACTACGAGCAGTACTTC.

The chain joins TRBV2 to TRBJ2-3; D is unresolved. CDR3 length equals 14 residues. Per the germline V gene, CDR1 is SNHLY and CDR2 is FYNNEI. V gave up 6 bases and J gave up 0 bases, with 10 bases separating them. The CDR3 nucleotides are TGTGCCAGCAGGAATAGACTCAGCACAGATACGCAGTATTTT. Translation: CASRNRLSTDTQYF. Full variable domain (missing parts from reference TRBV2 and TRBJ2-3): EPEVTQTPSHQVTQMGQEVILRCVPISNHLYFYWYRQILGQKVEFLVSFYNNEISEKSEIFDDQFSVERPDGSNFTLKIRSTKLEDSAMYFCASRNRLSTDTQYFGPGTRLTVL.

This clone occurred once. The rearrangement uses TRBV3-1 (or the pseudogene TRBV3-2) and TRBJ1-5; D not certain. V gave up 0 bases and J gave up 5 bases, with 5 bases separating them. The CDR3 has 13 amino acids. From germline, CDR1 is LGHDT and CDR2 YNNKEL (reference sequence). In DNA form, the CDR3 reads TGTGCCAGCAGCCAAGAGGAGGATCAGCCCCAGCATTTT. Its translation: CASSQEEDQPQHF.

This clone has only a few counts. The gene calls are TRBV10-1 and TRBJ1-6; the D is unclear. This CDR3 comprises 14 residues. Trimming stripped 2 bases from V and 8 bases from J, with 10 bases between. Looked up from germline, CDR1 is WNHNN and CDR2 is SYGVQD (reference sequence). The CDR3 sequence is CASSEAPADSPLHF. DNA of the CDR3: TGCGCCAGCAGTGAGGCCCCGGCGGATTCACCCCTCCACTTT.

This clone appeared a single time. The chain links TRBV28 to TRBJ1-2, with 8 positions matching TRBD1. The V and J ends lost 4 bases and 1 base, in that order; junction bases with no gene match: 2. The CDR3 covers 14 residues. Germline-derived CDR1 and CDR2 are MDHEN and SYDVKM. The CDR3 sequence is CASSSGGLNYGYTF. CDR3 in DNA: TGTGCCAGCAGTTCAGGGGGCCTTAACTATGGCTACACCTTC.

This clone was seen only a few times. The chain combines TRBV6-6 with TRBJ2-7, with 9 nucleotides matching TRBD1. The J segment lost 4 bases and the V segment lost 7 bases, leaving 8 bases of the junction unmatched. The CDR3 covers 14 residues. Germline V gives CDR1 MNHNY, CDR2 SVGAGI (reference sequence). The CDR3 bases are TGTGCCAGCATCGGGACAGGGCGGTTATACGAGCAGTACTTC. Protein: CASIGTGRLYEQYF.

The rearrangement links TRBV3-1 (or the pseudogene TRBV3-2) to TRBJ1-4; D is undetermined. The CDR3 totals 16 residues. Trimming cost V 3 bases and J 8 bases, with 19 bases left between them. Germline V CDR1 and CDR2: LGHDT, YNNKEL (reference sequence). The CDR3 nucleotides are TGTGCCAGCAGCCAGATCGAGGGCCCCGAGGGAGAAAAACTGTTTTTT. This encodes CASSQIEGPEGEKLFF.

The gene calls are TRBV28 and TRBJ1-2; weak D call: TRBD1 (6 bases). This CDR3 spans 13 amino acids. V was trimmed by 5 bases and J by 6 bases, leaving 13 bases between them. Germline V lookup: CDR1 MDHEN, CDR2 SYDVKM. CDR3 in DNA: TGTGCCAGCAGTCGGACAGCCCGCGATGGCTACACCTTC. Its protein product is CASSRTARDGYTF.

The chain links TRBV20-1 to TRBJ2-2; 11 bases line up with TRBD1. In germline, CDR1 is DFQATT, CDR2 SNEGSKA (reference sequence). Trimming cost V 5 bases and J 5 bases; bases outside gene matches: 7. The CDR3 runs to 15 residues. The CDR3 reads CSAGGQGARTGELFF. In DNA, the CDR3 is TGCAGTGCTGGTGGACAGGGGGCAAGGACCGGGGAGCTGTTTTTT.

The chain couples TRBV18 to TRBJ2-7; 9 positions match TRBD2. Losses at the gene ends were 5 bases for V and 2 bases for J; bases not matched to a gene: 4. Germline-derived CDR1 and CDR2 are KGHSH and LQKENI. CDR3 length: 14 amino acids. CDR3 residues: CASSTGGGAYEQYF. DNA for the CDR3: TGTGCCAGCTCAACAGGCGGGGGGGCCTACGAGCAGTACTTC.

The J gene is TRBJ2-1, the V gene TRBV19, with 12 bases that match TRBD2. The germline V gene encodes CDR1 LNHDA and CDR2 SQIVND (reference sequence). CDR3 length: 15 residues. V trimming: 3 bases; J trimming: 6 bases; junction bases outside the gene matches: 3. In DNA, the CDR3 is TGTGCCAGTAGTATCCTAGCGGGGGGGCCCAATGAGCAGTTCTTC. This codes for CASSILAGGPNEQFF.

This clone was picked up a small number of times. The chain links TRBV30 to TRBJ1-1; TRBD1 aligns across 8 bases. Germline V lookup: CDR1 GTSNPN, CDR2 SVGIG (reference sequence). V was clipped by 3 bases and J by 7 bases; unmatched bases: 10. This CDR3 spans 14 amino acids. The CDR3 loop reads CAWRGDRMKGEAFF. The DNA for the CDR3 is TGTGCCTGGAGGGGGGACAGGATGAAAGGTGAAGCTTTCTTT.

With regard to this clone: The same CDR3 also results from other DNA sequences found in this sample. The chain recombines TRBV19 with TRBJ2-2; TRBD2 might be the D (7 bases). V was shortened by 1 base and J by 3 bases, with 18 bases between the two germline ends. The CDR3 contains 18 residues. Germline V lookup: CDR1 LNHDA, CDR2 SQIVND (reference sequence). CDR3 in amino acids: CASSIVGGGAGYTGELFF. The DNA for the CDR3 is TGTGCCAGTAGTATAGTAGGGGGGGGCGCAGGGTACACCGGGGAGCTGTTTTTT.

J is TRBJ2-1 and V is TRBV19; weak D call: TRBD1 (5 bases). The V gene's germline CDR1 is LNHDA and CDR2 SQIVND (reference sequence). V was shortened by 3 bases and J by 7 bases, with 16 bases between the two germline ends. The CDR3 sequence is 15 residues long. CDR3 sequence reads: CASSIGQGSENEQFF. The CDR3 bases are TGTGCCAGTAGTATTGGCCAGGGATCAGAAAATGAGCAGTTCTTC.

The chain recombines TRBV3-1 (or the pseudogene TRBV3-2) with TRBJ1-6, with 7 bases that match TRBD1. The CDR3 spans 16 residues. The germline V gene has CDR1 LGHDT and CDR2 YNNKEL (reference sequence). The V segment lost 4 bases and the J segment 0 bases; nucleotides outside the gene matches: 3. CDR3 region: CASSPGQSSYNSPLHF. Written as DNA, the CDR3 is TGTGCCAGCAGCCCGGGACAGAGCTCCTATAATTCACCCCTCCACTTT.

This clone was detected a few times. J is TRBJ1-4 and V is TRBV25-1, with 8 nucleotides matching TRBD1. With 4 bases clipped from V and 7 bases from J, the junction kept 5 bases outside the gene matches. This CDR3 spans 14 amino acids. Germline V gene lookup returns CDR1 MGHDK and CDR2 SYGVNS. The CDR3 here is CASSAGTGFEKLFF. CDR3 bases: TGTGCCAGCAGTGCCGGGACAGGCTTTGAAAAACTGTTTTTT.

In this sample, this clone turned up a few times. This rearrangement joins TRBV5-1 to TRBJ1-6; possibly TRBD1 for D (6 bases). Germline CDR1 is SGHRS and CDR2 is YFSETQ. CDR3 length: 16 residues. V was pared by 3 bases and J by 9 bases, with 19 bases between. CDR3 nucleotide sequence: TGCGCCAGCAGCTATCAGGGGTCCCCCGGGATTTCACCCCTCCACTTT. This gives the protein CASSYQGSPGISPLHF.

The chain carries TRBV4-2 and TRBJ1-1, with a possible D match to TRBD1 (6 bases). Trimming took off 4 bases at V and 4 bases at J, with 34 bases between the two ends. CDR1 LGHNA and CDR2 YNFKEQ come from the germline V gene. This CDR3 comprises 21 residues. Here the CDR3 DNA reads TGTGCCAGCAGCCTTAGTTTGGGCCCCCCCGGCTCGTACCAGGGGAGCACTGAAGCTTTCTTT. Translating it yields CASSLSLGPPGSYQGSTEAFF.